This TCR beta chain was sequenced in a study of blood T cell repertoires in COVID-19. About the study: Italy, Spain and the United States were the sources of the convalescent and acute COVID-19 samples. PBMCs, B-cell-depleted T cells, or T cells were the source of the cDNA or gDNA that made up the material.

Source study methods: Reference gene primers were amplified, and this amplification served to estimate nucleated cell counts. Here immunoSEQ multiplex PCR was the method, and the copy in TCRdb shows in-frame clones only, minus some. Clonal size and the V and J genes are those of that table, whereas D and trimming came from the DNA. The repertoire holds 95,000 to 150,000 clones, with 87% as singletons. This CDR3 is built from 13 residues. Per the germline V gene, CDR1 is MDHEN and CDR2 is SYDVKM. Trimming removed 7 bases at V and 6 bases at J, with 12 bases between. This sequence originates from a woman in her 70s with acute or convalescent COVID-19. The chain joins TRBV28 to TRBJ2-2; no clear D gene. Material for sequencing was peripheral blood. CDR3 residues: CASTTPAPGELFF. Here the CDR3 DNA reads TGTGCCAGCACTACCCCCGCGCCCGGGGAGCTGTTTTTT.